This T cell receptor beta chain was recorded in a study of blood T cell repertoires in COVID-19. Study background: Spain, Italy and the United States supplied samples that represented acute and convalescent COVID-19. T cells, B-cell-depleted T cells, or PBMCs provided the cDNA or gDNA that served as material.

TCRdb's table, derived via immunoSEQ multiplex PCR, lists solely in-frame clones and lacks some. In the table there are around 50,000 clones, 82% of which are singletons. Trimming cost V 4 bases and J 1 base, with 12 bases left between them. This CDR3 has 15 residues. In germline, CDR1 is SGDLS, CDR2 YYNGEE. This chain connects TRBV9 to TRBJ1-3; D gene unclear. This TCR was recovered from a man older than 75 with COVID-19, enrolled during active disease. Sequencing used peripheral blood. The CDR3 sequence: CASSPRGDSGNTIYF. The CDR3 coding sequence is TGTGCCAGCAGCCCCCGAGGAGATTCTGGAAACACCATATATTTT. The whole variable domain, remainder taken from reference TRBV9 and TRBJ1-3, is DSGVTQTPKHLITATGQRVTLRCSPRSGDLSVYWYQQSLDQGLQFLIQYYNGEERAKGNILERFSAQQFPDLHSELNLSSLELGDSALYFCASSPRGDSGNTIYFGEGSWLTVV.